The 29 T cell receptor beta chains in this list originate from one sample, sequenced in a study of early T cells in non-severe SARS-CoV-2 infection. In TCRdb, the 5' RACE reads were re-called with MiXCR into one record per CDR3 protein. The table records tens of thousands of distinct CDR3 sequences, more than 4% of them present only once. Sequencing was done on a sample of whole blood. These receptors were collected from an adult who was a healthcare worker with PCR-confirmed SARS-CoV-2 infection or an uninfected control (not recorded which).

This clonotype was recorded many times. V and J are TRBV5-4 and TRBJ2-5, with unresolved D. The germline CDR1 and CDR2 sequences are SGHNT and YYREEE (reference sequence). The length of the CDR3 is 12 residues. Trimming left V 4 bases short and J 5 bases short, with 9 bases between. The CDR3 DNA sequence: TGTGCCAGCAGCCTTTCGGTCGAGACCCAGTACTTC. This sequence encodes CASSLSVETQYF. The whole variable domain, filled in from reference TRBV5-4 and TRBJ2-5, reads ETGVTQSPTHLIKTRGQQVTLRCSSQSGHNTVSWYQQALGQGPQFIFQYYREEENGRGNFPPRFSGLQFPNYSSELNVNALELDDSALYLCASSLSVETQYFGPGTRLLVL.

The CDR3 sequence: CASSINQGVTRGTQYF. The CDR3 bases are TGTGCCAGTAGTATAAACCAGGGGGTGACACGGGGGACGCAGTATTTT. This chain uses TRBV19 with TRBJ2-3; D may be TRBD1 (7 bases). Per germline, CDR1 LNHDA and CDR2 SQIVND (reference sequence). The V end was cut by 2 bases, the J end by 9 bases, with 21 bases between. This CDR3 spans 16 amino acids.

The chain joins TRBV19 to TRBJ2-7, with a weak D call TRBD1 (5 bases). Germline assignment: CDR1 LNHDA and CDR2 SQIVND (reference sequence). V was clipped by 4 bases and J by 6 bases, with 16 bases between them. This CDR3 comprises 14 residues. In DNA form, the CDR3 reads TGTGCCAGTAGTACGCAGGGCATAGTGGGCGAGCAGTACTTC. Its protein product is CASSTQGIVGEQYF.

In its sample, this clonotype was seen many times. V and J are TRBV29-1 and TRBJ1-1, with a tentative D call TRBD1 (5 bases). The germline CDR1 and CDR2 sequences are SQVTM and ANQGSEA. V was pared by 0 bases and J by 1 base, with 6 bases between. This CDR3 is built from 13 residues. The chain's CDR3 is CSVEEGANTEAFF. The CDR3 nucleotides read TGCAGCGTTGAAGAAGGGGCGAACACTGAAGCTTTCTTT.

In its sample, this clonotype was seen a few times. The chain couples TRBV7-8 to TRBJ1-1; the D gene is possibly TRBD1 (5 bases). In germline, CDR1 is SGHVS, CDR2 FQNEAQ. The CDR3 has 14 amino acids. Trimming left V 5 bases short and J 4 bases short, with 14 bases between. Here the CDR3 reads CASSPPVGGTEAFF. The CDR3 DNA follows: TGTGCCAGCAGCCCTCCCGTCGGGGGCACTGAAGCTTTCTTT.

This clonotype has a count of ten or more. This chain links TRBV19 with TRBJ2-2; D remains ambiguous. Trimming took off 11 bases at V and 2 bases at J, with 15 bases between the two ends. The CDR3 runs to 14 residues. Germline-derived CDR1 and CDR2 are LNHDA and SQIVND (reference sequence). CDR3 loop: CAASWQTNTGELFF. The DNA for the CDR3 is TGTGCCGCTTCCTGGCAGACTAACACCGGGGAGCTGTTTTTT. The variable domain in full, completed from reference TRBV19 and TRBJ2-2, reads DGGITQSPKYLFRKEGQNVTLSCEQNLNHDAMYWYRQDPGQGLRLIYYSQIVNDFQKGDIAEGYSVSREKKESFPLTVTSAQKNPTAFYLCAASWQTNTGELFFGEGSRLTVL.

This clonotype was detected a few times. The chain links TRBV19 to TRBJ2-7; D is possibly TRBD2 (6 bases). V shed 6 bases and J shed 2 bases, with 14 bases lying between them. The CDR3 sequence is 14 residues long. Germline CDR1 and CDR2: LNHDA and SQIVND (reference sequence). CDR3 sequence: CASSETRTTYEQYF. The CDR3 nucleotides read TGTGCCAGTAGCGAAACAAGGACTACCTACGAGCAGTACTTC.

In its sample, this clonotype was seen many times. The chain carries TRBV12-3 or TRBV12-4 and TRBJ2-1, with a tentative D call TRBD2 (7 bases). The CDR3 is 14 residues long. V dropped 3 bases and J dropped 6 bases, with 12 bases sitting between them. The CDR3 region has the DNA TGTGCCAGCAGTTTTGTGGGGGGGCTCAATGAGCAGTTCTTC. It is translated as CASSFVGGLNEQFF.

This clonotype was found many times. The gene calls are TRBV18 and TRBJ2-3; maybe TRBD2 (5 bases). V lost 0 bases and J lost 4, with 5 bases in between. Germline V gene sequence: CDR1 KGHSH, CDR2 LQKENI. This CDR3 spans 13 amino acids. CDR3 nucleotides: TGTGCCAGCTCACCACCGGGAGCAGATACGCAGTATTTT. Its protein is CASSPPGADTQYF.

This clonotype showed up many times. V usage is TRBV29-1 and J usage is TRBJ1-2; weak D call: TRBD1 (5 bases). There are 11 residues in the CDR3. Germline lookup yields CDR1 SQVTM and CDR2 ANQGSEA. Trimming cost V 1 base and J 8 bases, with 8 bases left between them. CDR3 bases: TGCAGCGTTGAAGGAGAGGGGGGCTACACCTTC. Its translation is CSVEGEGGYTF.

This clonotype occurred many times. V is TRBV2 and J is TRBJ2-2; 7 bases align to TRBD2. In germline, CDR1 is SNHLY, CDR2 FYNNEI. CDR3 length: 15 amino acids. Unmatched junction bases numbered 11, after V lost 7 bases and J lost 6 bases. CDR3 in DNA: TGTGCCAGCATAGCGGGCAGGGCGGTCTCCGGGGAGCTGTTTTTT. Translated, it gives CASIAGRAVSGELFF.

The genes are TRBV9 and TRBJ2-1; 13 nucleotides agree with TRBD2. Trimming removed 2 bases from V and 8 bases from J; junction bases left unmatched: 4. The CDR3 length is 15 residues. Germline lookup yields CDR1 SGDLS and CDR2 YYNGEE. The CDR3 reads CASSVGLAGEDEQFF. The CDR3, as DNA: TGTGCCAGCAGCGTCGGACTAGCGGGAGAGGATGAGCAGTTCTTC.

This clonotype was seen many times. This rearrangement joins TRBV11-2 to TRBJ2-5, with D perhaps matching TRBD1 or TRBD2 (5 bases each). Trimming shortened V by 4 bases and J by 5 bases, and 8 bases separated the two germline ends. CDR1 and CDR2 (germline): SGHAT, FQNNGV. The CDR3 consists of 12 residues. The CDR3 coding sequence is TGTGCCAGCAGCTCCGAGGGGGAGACCCAGTACTTC. Protein product: CASSSEGETQYF.

This clonotype has at least ten counts. The chain links TRBV19 to TRBJ2-1; 7 nucleotides agree with TRBD2. Per the germline V gene, CDR1 is LNHDA and CDR2 is SQIVND (reference sequence). With 1 base clipped from V and 0 bases from J, the junction kept 6 bases outside the gene matches. The CDR3 runs to 17 residues. The CDR3 sequence is CASSIGAAGFSYNEQFF. The CDR3 bases are TGTGCCAGTAGTATAGGGGCAGCGGGGTTCTCCTACAATGAGCAGTTCTTC.

There are a few counts of this clonotype. The V and J genes are TRBV7-2 and TRBJ2-1, with 9 bases lining up with TRBD1. Unmatched junction bases numbered 5, after V lost 3 bases and J lost 2 bases. The CDR3 spans 16 residues. Per the germline V gene, CDR1 is SGHTA and CDR2 is FQGNSA. The CDR3 region is CASSLRGQGPYNEQFF. CDR3 nucleotides: TGTGCCAGCAGCTTGAGAGGACAGGGGCCCTACAATGAGCAGTTCTTC.

This clonotype was seen only a few times. V usage is TRBV25-1 and J usage is TRBJ2-3, with D possibly TRBD1 on 6 matching bases. The CDR3 is 13 residues long. Trimming stripped 11 bases from V and 2 bases from J, with 14 bases between. Germline lookup yields CDR1 MGHDK and CDR2 SYGVNS. CDR3 DNA sequence: TGTGCCGACCAGACAGGAGCCACAGATACGCAGTATTTT. Amino acids: CADQTGATDTQYF. Using reference TRBV25-1 and TRBJ2-3 for the parts outside the CDR3, the full variable domain is EADIYQTPRYLVIGTGKKITLECSQTMGHDKMYWYQQDPGMELHLIHYSYGVNSTEKGDLSSESTVSRIRTEHFPLTLESARPSHTSQYLCADQTGATDTQYFGPGTRLTVL.

This clonotype was seen a handful of times. This chain links TRBV5-5 with TRBJ2-1; 8 nucleotides line up with TRBD1. This CDR3 is 13 amino acids long. After removal of 1 base from V and 13 bases from J, the junction contained 7 bases not matched to a gene. CDR1 is SGHKS, CDR2 YYEKEE, per germline (reference sequence). In nucleotides, the CDR3 is TGTGCCAGCAGCTTGAGATTCAGGGGGCAACAGTTCTTC. Translated: CASSLRFRGQQFF.

The rearrangement uses TRBV3-1 and TRBJ1-1; perhaps TRBD1 as D (5 bases). Trimming removed 3 bases from V and 4 bases from J, with 12 bases in between. Germline CDR1 is LGHDT and CDR2 is YNNKEL (reference sequence). The CDR3 runs 14 residues. DNA for the CDR3: TGTGCCAGCAGCCATACCGGGGCGACCACTGAAGCTTTCTTT. It codes for CASSHTGATTEAFF.

This clonotype was seen ten or more times. The genes are TRBV20-1 and TRBJ2-3; tentative D call: TRBD1 (6 bases). V lost 5 bases, J lost 0 bases, and 12 bases lay in between. Germline V gene lookup returns CDR1 DFQATT and CDR2 SNEGSKA (reference sequence). This CDR3 region has 14 residues. The CDR3 protein is CSADGTFSTDTQYF. CDR3 DNA sequence: TGCAGTGCTGACGGGACATTTAGCACAGATACGCAGTATTTT.

The chain couples TRBV30 to TRBJ1-2; D uncertain. V dropped 0 bases and J dropped 8 bases, with 13 bases sitting between them. The germline CDR1 and CDR2 sequences are GTSNPN and SVGIG (reference sequence). This CDR3 contains 13 residues. The CDR3 DNA reads as TGTGCCTGGAGTGTCAATCATGCTAACGGCTACACCTTC. It translates to CAWSVNHANGYTF. The variable domain in full, with the rest retrieved from reference TRBV30 and TRBJ1-2, is SQTIHQWPATLVQPVGSPLSLECTVEGTSNPNLYWYRQAAGRGLQLLFYSVGIGQISSEVPQNLSASRPQDRQFILSSKKLLLSDSGFYLCAWSVNHANGYTFGSGTRLTVV.

This clonotype was counted ten times or more. The chain has TRBV20-1 and TRBJ2-5, with 12 bases fitting TRBD2. V was pared by 5 bases and J by 7 bases, with 8 bases of the junction left unmatched. The CDR3 contains 14 residues. Germline CDR1 DFQATT, CDR2 SNEGSKA (reference sequence). The CDR3 DNA reads as TGCAGTGCTTCTCGACTAGCGGGAGTGGGGACCCAGTACTTC. It specifies CSASRLAGVGTQYF.

This clonotype was seen ten or more times. The chain links TRBV25-1 to TRBJ2-7; 7 nucleotides agree with TRBD1. The CDR3 is made up of 14 amino acids. Per the germline V gene, CDR1 is MGHDK and CDR2 is SYGVNS. The V gene end was trimmed by 8 bases and the J gene end by 5 bases; junction bases not matched to a gene: 12. The CDR3: CASSKATGSHEQYF. CDR3 DNA: TGTGCCAGCTCGAAAGCGACAGGGTCCCACGAGCAGTACTTC.

In its sample, this clonotype was seen a few times. The chain combines TRBV12-3 or TRBV12-4 with TRBJ2-3; D might be TRBD2 (5 bases). The CDR3 has 15 amino acids. V dropped 5 bases and J dropped 5 bases, with 17 bases sitting between them. CDR3 in DNA: TGTGCCAGCAGTCCCCCTCGCGGGTTTGGAGATACGCAGTATTTT. This encodes CASSPPRGFGDTQYF.

This clonotype was seen at least ten times. The chain employs TRBV7-9 and TRBJ2-3, with D tentatively TRBD2 (7 bases). The CDR3 contains 13 residues. V was trimmed by 5 bases and J by 4 bases, leaving 10 bases between them. The germline V gene encodes CDR1 SEHNR and CDR2 FQNEAQ (reference sequence). The CDR3 loop reads CASSPRGPDTQYF. The CDR3 bases are TGTGCCAGCAGCCCGCGGGGGCCAGATACGCAGTATTTT.

This clonotype was recorded many times. The CDR3 loop is CASSFSGTSSFLNPGELFF. The CDR3 DNA reads TGTGCCAGCAGCTTCTCCGGGACTAGCTCCTTCCTCAATCCCGGGGAGCTGTTTTTT. This chain connects TRBV7-9 to TRBJ2-2; the match to TRBD2 covers 9 bases. The CDR3 sequence is 19 residues long. Unmatched junction bases numbered 17, after V lost 3 bases and J lost 6 bases. The V gene's germline CDR1 is SEHNR and CDR2 FQNEAQ (reference sequence). Combining the CDR3 with reference TRBV7-9 and TRBJ2-2 gives the whole variable domain DTGVSQNPRHKITKRGQNVTFRCDPISEHNRLYWYRQTLGQGPEFLTYFQNEAQLEKSRLLSDRFSAERPKGSFSTLEIQRTEQGDSAMYLCASSFSGTSSFLNPGELFFGEGSRLTVL.

This clonotype was seen only a few times. The genes are TRBV7-9 and TRBJ2-1, with unresolved D. CDR1 SEHNR and CDR2 FQNEAQ come from the germline V gene (reference sequence). V was shortened by 6 bases and J by 0 bases, with 9 bases between the two germline ends. The CDR3 spans 14 residues. The CDR3 DNA is TGTGCCAGCAGATCAGGCAGCTCCTACAATGAGCAGTTCTTC. Its translation: CASRSGSSYNEQFF.

This clonotype appeared many times. The chain combines TRBV12-3 or TRBV12-4 with TRBJ2-7; a possible D gene is TRBD2 (6 bases). CDR3 length: 15 residues. V was clipped by 6 bases and J by 0 bases, with 15 bases between them. This chain's CDR3 is CASSLNGGSSYEQYF. The CDR3 nucleotides are TGTGCCAGCAGCTTGAACGGGGGTTCCTCCTACGAGCAGTACTTC.

The chain joins TRBV7-2 to TRBJ2-1; unclear D gene. Trimming took 2 bases from V and 10 from J, leaving 6 bases between them. The CDR3 contains 11 residues. Germline lookup yields CDR1 SGHTA and CDR2 FQGNSA. The CDR3 reads CASSLQLEQFF. CDR3 sequence (DNA): TGTGCCAGCAGCTTACAGTTAGAGCAGTTCTTC.

This clonotype was counted at least ten times. This chain joins TRBV7-9 and TRBJ1-6; a possible D gene is TRBD1 (6 bases). Trimming removed 5 bases at V and 6 bases at J, with 8 bases between. This CDR3 has 13 residues. From germline, CDR1 is SEHNR and CDR2 FQNEAQ (reference sequence). This CDR3 is CASSGQLNSPLHF. The CDR3 coding sequence is TGTGCCAGCAGCGGACAGCTTAATTCACCCCTCCACTTT.